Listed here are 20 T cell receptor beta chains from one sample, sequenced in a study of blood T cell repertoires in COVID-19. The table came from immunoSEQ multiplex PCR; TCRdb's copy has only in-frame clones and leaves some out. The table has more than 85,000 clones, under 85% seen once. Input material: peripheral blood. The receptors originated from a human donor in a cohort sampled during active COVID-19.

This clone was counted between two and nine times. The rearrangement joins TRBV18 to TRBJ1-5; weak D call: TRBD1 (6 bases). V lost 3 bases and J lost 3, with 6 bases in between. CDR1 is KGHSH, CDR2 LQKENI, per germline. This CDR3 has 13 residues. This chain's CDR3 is CASSPGHNQPQHF. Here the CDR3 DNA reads TGTGCCAGCTCACCGGGACACAATCAGCCCCAGCATTTT.

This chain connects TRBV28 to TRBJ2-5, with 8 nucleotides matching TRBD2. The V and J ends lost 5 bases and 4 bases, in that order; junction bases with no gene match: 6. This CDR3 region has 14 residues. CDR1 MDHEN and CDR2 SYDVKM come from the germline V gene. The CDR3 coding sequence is TGTGCCAGCAGTGGAATAGCGGGACCAGAGACCCAGTACTTC. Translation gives CASSGIAGPETQYF.

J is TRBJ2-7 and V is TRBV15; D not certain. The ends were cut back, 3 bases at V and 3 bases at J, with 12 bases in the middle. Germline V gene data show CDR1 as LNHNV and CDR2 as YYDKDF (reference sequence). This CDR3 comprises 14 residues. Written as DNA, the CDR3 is TGTGCCACCAGCAGGACGGTTAACTACTACGAGCAGTACTTC. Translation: CATSRTVNYYEQYF. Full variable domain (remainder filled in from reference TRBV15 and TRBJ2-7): DAMVIQNPRYQVTQFGKPVTLSCSQTLNHNVMYWYQQKSSQAPKLLFHYYDKDFNNEADTPDNFQSRRPNTSFCFLDIRSPGLGDTAMYLCATSRTVNYYEQYFGPGTRLTVT.

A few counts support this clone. The CDR3 region has the DNA TGTGCCAGCAGGCGGGACAGGGGAAATTCACCCCTCCACTTT. Its translation is CASRRDRGNSPLHF. The chain carries TRBV7-2 and TRBJ1-6, with 10 bases identical to TRBD1. The CDR3 is 14 amino acids. J lost 7 bases, V lost 6 bases, and 3 bases had no gene match. From germline, CDR1 is SGHTA and CDR2 FQGNSA. Full variable domain (outside the CDR3, taken from reference TRBV7-2 and TRBJ1-6): GAGVSQSPSNKVTEKGKDVELRCDPISGHTALYWYRQSLGQGLEFLIYFQGNSAPDKSGLPSDRFSAERTGGSVSTLTIQRTQQEDSAVYLCASRRDRGNSPLHFGNGTRLTVT.

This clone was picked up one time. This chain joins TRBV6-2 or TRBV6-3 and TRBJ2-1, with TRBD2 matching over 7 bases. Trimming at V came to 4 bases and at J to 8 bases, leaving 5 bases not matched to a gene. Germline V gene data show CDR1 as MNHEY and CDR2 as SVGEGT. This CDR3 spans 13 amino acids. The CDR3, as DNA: TGTGCCAGCAGTTGGCGGACTAGAGATGAGCAGTTCTTC. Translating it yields CASSWRTRDEQFF.

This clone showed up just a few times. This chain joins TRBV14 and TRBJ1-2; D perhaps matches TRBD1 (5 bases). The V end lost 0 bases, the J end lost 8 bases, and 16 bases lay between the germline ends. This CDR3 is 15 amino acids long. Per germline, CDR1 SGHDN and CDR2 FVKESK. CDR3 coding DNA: TGTGCCAGCAGCCAAGATAGGAAAGGGGTGGAAGGCTACACCTTC. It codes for CASSQDRKGVEGYTF.

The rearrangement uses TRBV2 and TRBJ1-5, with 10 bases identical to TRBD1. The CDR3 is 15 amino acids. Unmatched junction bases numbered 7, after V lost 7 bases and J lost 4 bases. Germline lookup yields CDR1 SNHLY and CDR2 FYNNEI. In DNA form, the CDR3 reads TGTGCCAGCACTTTAAGGACAGGGGGGAATCAGCCCCAGCATTTT. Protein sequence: CASTLRTGGNQPQHF.

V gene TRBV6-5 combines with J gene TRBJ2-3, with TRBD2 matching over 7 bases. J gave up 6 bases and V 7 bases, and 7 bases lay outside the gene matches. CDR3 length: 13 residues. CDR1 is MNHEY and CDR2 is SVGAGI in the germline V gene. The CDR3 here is CASTPGGGDTQYF. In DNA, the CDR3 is TGTGCCAGCACCCCGGGAGGCGGGGATACGCAGTATTTT.

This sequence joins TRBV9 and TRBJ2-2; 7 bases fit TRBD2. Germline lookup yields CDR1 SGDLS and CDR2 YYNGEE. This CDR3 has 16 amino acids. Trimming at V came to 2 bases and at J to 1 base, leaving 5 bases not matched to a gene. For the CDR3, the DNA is TGTGCCAGCAGCGTGGCGAGCGGGAAGAACACCGGGGAGCTGTTTTTT. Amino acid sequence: CASSVASGKNTGELFF.

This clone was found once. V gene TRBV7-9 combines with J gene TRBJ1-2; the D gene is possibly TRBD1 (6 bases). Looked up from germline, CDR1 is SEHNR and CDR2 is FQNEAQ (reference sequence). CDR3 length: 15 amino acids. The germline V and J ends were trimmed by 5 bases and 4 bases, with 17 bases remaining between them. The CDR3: CASSLRGRESYGYTF. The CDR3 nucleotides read TGTGCCAGCAGCCTCAGGGGTCGGGAAAGCTATGGCTACACCTTC.

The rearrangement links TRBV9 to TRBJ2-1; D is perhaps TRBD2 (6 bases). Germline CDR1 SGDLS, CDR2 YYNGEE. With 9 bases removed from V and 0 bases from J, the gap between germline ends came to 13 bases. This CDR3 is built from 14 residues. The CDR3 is CATGRESSYNEQFF. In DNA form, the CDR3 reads TGTGCCACCGGGCGGGAAAGCTCCTACAATGAGCAGTTCTTC.

The CDR3 loop reads CASSLERRGTGGRWEAFF. Here the CDR3 DNA reads TGTGCCAGCAGCTTAGAAAGGAGGGGGACAGGGGGCCGGTGGGAAGCTTTCTTT. This rearrangement joins TRBV7-2 to TRBJ1-1; 12 bases align to TRBD1. The germline V gene encodes CDR1 SGHTA and CDR2 FQGNSA. There are 18 residues in the CDR3. J gave up 8 bases and V 1 base, and 14 bases lay outside the gene matches.

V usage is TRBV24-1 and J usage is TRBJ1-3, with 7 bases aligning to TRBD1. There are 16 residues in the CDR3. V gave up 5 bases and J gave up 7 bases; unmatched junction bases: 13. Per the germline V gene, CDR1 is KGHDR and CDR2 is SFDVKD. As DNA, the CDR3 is TGTGCCACCAGTGGTAACAGGGGAAAGAAAGGTAACACCATATATTTT. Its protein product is CATSGNRGKKGNTIYF.

The CDR3 coding sequence is TGTGCCAGCAGCTTGGGCCGGCCCTTTGGCTACACCTTC. Encoded protein: CASSLGRPFGYTF. The rearrangement links TRBV7-9 to TRBJ1-2, with unresolved D. The CDR3 runs 13 residues. Germline-derived CDR1 and CDR2 are SEHNR and FQNEAQ (reference sequence). V lost 3 bases, J lost 7 bases, and 12 bases lay in between.

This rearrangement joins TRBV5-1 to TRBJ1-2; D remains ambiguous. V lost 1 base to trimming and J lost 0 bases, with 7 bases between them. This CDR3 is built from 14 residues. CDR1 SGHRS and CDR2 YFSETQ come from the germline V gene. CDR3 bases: TGCGCCAGCAGCTTGAACCCGGCTAACTATGGCTACACCTTC. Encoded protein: CASSLNPANYGYTF.

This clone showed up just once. In DNA, the CDR3 is TGTGCCAGCAGCGTAGCGGGGAATGAGCAGTTCTTC. As protein: CASSVAGNEQFF. This chain uses TRBV9 with TRBJ2-1, with TRBD2 as a possible D gene (5 bases). CDR3 length equals 12 residues. Germline CDR1 reads SGDLS; CDR2 reads YYNGEE. V shed 0 bases and J shed 7 bases, with 5 bases lying between them.

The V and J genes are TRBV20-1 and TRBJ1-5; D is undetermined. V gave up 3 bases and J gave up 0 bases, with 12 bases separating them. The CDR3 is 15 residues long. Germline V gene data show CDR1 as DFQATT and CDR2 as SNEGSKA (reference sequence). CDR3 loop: CSASFRGNSNQPQHF. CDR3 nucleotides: TGCAGTGCTAGTTTTCGCGGGAATAGCAATCAGCCCCAGCATTTT.

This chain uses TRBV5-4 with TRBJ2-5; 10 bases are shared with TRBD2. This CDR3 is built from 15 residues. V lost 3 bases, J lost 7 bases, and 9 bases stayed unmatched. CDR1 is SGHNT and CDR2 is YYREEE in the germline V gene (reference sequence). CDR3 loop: CASSWTSGAIGTQYF. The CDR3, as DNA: TGTGCCAGCAGCTGGACTAGCGGCGCGATAGGGACCCAGTACTTC.

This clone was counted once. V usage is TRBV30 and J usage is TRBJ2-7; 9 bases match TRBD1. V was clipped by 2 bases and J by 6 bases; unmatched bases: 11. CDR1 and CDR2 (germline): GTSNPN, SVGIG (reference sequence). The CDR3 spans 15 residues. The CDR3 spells CAWSLSGTGNSEQYF. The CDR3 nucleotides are TGTGCCTGGAGTCTTTCCGGGACAGGGAATTCCGAGCAGTACTTC.

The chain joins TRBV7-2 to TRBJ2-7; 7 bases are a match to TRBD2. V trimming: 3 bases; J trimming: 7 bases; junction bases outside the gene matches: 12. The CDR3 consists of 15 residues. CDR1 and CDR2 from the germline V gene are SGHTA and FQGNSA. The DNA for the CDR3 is TGTGCCAGCAGCTTTGGAATTTTCGGGCGGGAGGAGCAGTACTTC. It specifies CASSFGIFGREEQYF.